What follows is one T cell receptor (beta chain) and its context. The antigen is unknown. The CDR3 has 14 amino acids. V lost 3 bases and J lost 6, with 12 bases in between. CDR1 MNHEY and CDR2 SMNVEV come from the germline V gene (reference sequence). These data come from a study of shared clonotypes between healthy human individuals. Study conclusions and caveats: Only blood underwent sampling, and tissue repertoires likely differ.

CD45RO negativity and positive selection for CCR7 defined naive CD8 cells, a population that excluded terminally differentiated effector memory CD45RA+ cells. The table came from immunoSEQ multiplex PCR; TCRdb's copy has only in-frame clones and leaves some out. This table holds around 600,000 clones, roughly 98% found once. The sequence derives from a man aged 25-45 years in good health. V gene TRBV27 combines with J gene TRBJ1-5; D ambiguous. The sequenced sample consisted of naive CD8+ T cells sorted from blood. CDR3 in amino acids: CASSFSGKGQPQHF. The DNA for the CDR3 is TGTGCCAGCAGTTTTTCTGGGAAGGGTCAGCCCCAGCATTTT.